The TCR beta chain under discussion was sequenced for a study of blood T cell repertoires in COVID-19. The overall study: Sample material is recorded as cDNA or gDNA derived from T cells, B-cell-depleted T cells, or PBMCs.

CDR1 LGHDT and CDR2 YNNKEL come from the germline V gene (reference sequence). The CDR3 has 16 residues. J was trimmed by 0 bases and V by 2 bases; bases with no gene match: 3. Repertoires were generated with immunoSEQ multiplex PCR, while TCRdb's copy carries only in-frame clones and drops some. The repertoire holds roughly 330,000 clones, with roughly 90% as singletons. The sequence was obtained from a woman in her forties or fifties with active or convalescent COVID-19. Sequencing input: peripheral blood. V and J are TRBV3-1 (or the pseudogene TRBV3-2) and TRBJ1-4; 7 bases match TRBD1. CDR3 in DNA: TGTGCCAGCAGCCAATGGGACAGCCCAACTAATGAAAAACTGTTTTTT. As protein: CASSQWDSPTNEKLFF.